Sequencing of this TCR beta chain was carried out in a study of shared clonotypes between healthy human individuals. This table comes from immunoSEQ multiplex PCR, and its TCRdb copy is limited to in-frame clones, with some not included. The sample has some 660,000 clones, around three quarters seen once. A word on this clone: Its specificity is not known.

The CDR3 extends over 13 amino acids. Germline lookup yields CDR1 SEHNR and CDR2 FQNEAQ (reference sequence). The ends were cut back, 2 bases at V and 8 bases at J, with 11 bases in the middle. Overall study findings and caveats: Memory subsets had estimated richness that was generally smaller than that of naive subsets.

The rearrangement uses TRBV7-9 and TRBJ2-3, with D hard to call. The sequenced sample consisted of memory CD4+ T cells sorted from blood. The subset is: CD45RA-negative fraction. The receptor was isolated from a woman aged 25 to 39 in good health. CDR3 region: CASSLPGTGTQYF. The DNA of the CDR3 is TGTGCCAGCAGCTTACCGGGCACGGGTACGCAGTATTTT.